This TCR beta chain stems from a study of blood T cell repertoires in COVID-19. At the level of the study: Samples of COVID-19 (acute and convalescent) were obtained from the United States, Italy and Spain. Nucleic acid was either cDNA or gDNA, and it came from T cells, B-cell-depleted T cells, or PBMCs.

Per the study methods: Nucleated cell number was recorded as an estimate derived from reference gene primer amplification. This table comes from immunoSEQ multiplex PCR, and its TCRdb copy is limited to in-frame clones, with some not included. Clone size and the V and J calls come from that table; the DNA yielded D and trimming. The data show 85,000 or so clones, approximately 81% seen once. The CDR3 totals 14 residues. Germline assignment: CDR1 SNHLY and CDR2 FYNNEI. The ends lost 3 bases at V and 6 bases at J; junction bases unmatched: 2. J is TRBJ1-4 and V is TRBV2, with TRBD1 matching over 9 bases. The sample was peripheral blood. This sequence was found in a man older than 75 with acute or convalescent COVID-19. The CDR3 DNA follows: TGTGCCAGCAGTGAGAGGACAGGGGATGAAAAACTGTTTTTT. Residues: CASSERTGDEKLFF. Full variable domain (outside the CDR3, taken from reference TRBV2 and TRBJ1-4): EPEVTQTPSHQVTQMGQEVILRCVPISNHLYFYWYRQILGQKVEFLVSFYNNEISEKSEIFDDQFSVERPDGSNFTLKIRSTKLEDSAMYFCASSERTGDEKLFFGSGTQLSVL.